This TCR beta chain is from a study of blood T cell repertoires in COVID-19. Study background: COVID-19 samples, acute and convalescent, were from the United States, Italy and Spain. Nucleic acid was either cDNA or gDNA, and it came from T cells, B-cell-depleted T cells, or PBMCs.

Source study methods: Amplification from reference gene primers served as the basis for estimated nucleated cell counts. Assay used: immunoSEQ multiplex PCR; TCRdb lists only in-frame clones, some missing. V and J calls plus clone size are reproduced from that table; the DNA served to infer D and trimming. The sample records more than 100,000 clones, roughly 80% being singletons. Germline V gives CDR1 LNHDA, CDR2 SQIVND (reference sequence). The junction had 4 bases not matched to a gene; V was cut back by 2 bases and J by 2 bases. The CDR3 covers 16 residues. The chain combines TRBV19 with TRBJ2-5; 11 nucleotides line up with TRBD2. The sequenced sample was peripheral blood. The clonotype originates from a woman aged 80 or older with acute or convalescent COVID-19. The CDR3 is CASSILAGGLQETQYF. As DNA, the CDR3 is TGTGCCAGTAGTATACTAGCGGGGGGCCTACAAGAGACCCAGTACTTC.